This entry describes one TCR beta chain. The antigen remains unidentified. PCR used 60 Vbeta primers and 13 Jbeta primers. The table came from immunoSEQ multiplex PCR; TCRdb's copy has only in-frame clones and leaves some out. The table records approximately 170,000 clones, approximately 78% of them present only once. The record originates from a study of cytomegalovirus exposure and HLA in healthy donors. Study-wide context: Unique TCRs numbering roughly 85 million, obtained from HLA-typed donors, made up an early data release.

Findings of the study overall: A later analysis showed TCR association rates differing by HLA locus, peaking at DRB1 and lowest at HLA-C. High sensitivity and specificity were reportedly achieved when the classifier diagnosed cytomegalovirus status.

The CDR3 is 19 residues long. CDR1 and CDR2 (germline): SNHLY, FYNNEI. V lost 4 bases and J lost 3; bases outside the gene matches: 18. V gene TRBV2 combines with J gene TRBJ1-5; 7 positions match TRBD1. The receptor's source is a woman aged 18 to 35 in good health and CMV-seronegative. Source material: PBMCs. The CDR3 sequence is CASSVPVTGQASFNQPQHF. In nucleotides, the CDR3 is TGTGCCAGCAGTGTCCCTGTAACCGGACAGGCTTCGTTCAATCAGCCCCAGCATTTT.